This TCR beta chain was captured in a study of beta chain features in type 1 diabetes. Overall study results and limits: Type 1 diabetes patients showed a moderate but significant shortening of TCRB CDR3s in all four CD4+ subsets.

This clone was observed a handful of times. Its cognate antigen is unknown. TCRB transcripts that were expressed got sequenced, as all of the isolated RNA had been reverse transcribed. Some clones are missing from TCRdb's copy, which holds only in-frame ones; the method was immunoSEQ multiplex PCR. The sample lists 350,000 to 400,000 clones; around 12% were seen once. The sequencing input was naive CD4+ T cells from blood. This receptor was identified in a young woman with type 1 diabetes.

In DNA form, the CDR3 reads TGTGCCAGCAGCTTAGAAGACAGGGGGAACTATGGCTACACCTTC. This sequence encodes CASSLEDRGNYGYTF. J is TRBJ1-2 and V is TRBV11-2, with 9 bases identical to TRBD1. CDR1 and CDR2 (germline): SGHAT, FQNNGV. CDR3 length: 15 residues. After removal of 0 bases from V and 2 bases from J, the junction contained 1 base not matched to a gene.